The clone carrying this T cell receptor (beta chain) was counted between two and nine times. The antigen is unknown. These data come from a study of shared clonotypes between healthy human individuals. Study-wide results and limits: An anticipated effect of sequencing depth on clonotype sharing among donors was recognized.

Naive CD8 cells lacked CD45RO and underwent positive selection for CCR7, leaving out terminally differentiated effector memory CD45RA+ cells. Healthy adults negative for HIV, lacking recent acute infections or vaccinations, served as donors. The study drew all its donors from Caucasian adults living in Nashville, Tennessee. V was clipped by 5 bases and J by 11 bases, with 12 bases between them. Germline loops: CDR1 SEHNR, CDR2 FQNEAQ (reference sequence). The CDR3 covers 11 residues. Several immunoSEQ plates received, in even portions, the genomic DNA of each subset. Sequenced by immunoSEQ multiplex PCR; TCRdb stores in-frame clones only, minus some. The table shows about 1,900,000 clones, with about 95% occurring only once.

J is TRBJ1-1 and V is TRBV7-9; no firm D call. The TCR was taken from a man aged 18 to 29 in good health. The specimen sequenced was naive CD8+ T cells sorted from blood. The DNA for the CDR3 is TGTGCCAGCAGCCTACTCGAGGAGGCTTTCTTT. Its protein product is CASSLLEEAFF.